This T cell receptor (beta chain) was profiled in a study of glioma-infiltrating T cells. As for this clonotype: The antigen is undetermined.

The study, taken as a whole, reports: Only very few CDR3 sequences appeared in both tissue and blood.

Using RNA template, CDR3s of TCR alpha and beta were amplified with iRepertoire arm-PCR. One entry per CDR3 protein results from TCRdb running MiXCR on the multiplex PCR reads. The data contain around 350,000 distinct CDR3 sequences, 41% of them singletons. The CDR3 runs 15 residues. The germline gives CDR1 SGHTA, CDR2 FQGNSA. V lost 11 bases to trimming and J lost 3 bases; unmatched junction nucleotides: 14. The source material was glioma tissue, nonneoplastic brain tissue, or PBMCs (not recorded which). V usage is TRBV7-2 and J usage is TRBJ1-2, with 8 bases fitting TRBD1. This sequence was found in a human donor with low-grade glioma or glioblastoma, undergoing nonglioma brain surgery, or in good health (not recorded which). CDR3 amino acids: CACRLYPDRDYGYTF. As DNA, the CDR3 is TGTGCCTGCCGTCTTTACCCGGACAGGGACTATGGCTACACCTTC.